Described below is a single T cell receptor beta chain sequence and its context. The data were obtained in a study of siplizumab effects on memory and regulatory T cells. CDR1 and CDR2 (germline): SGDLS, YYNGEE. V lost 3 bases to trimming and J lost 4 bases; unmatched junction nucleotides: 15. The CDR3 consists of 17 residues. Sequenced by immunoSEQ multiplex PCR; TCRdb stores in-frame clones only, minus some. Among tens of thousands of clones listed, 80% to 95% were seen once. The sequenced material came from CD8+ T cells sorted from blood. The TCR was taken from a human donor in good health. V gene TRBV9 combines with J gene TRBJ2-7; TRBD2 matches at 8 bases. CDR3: CASSDPRGAPHPYEQYF. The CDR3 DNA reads TGTGCCAGCAGCGATCCGCGGGGGGCCCCACACCCTTACGAGCAGTACTTC.